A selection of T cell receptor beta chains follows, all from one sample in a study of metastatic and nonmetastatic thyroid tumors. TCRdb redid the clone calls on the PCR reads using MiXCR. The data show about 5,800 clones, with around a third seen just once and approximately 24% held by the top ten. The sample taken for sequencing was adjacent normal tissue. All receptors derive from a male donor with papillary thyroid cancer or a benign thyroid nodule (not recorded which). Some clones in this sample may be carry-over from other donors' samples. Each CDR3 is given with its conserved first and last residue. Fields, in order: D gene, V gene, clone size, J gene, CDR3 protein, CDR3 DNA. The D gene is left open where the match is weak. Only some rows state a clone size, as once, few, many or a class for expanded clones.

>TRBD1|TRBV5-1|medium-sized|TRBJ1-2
CASSFKGGANYGYTF
TGCGCCAGCAGCTTTAAAGGGGGCGCTAACTATGGCTACACCTTC
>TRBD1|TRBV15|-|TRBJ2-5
CATSRSPGGWETQYF
TGTGCCACCAGCAGATCCCCAGGGGGCTGGGAGACCCAGTACTTC
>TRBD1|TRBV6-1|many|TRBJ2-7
CASARDREYEQYF
TGTGCCAGCGCCCGGGACAGGGAGTACGAGCAGTACTTC
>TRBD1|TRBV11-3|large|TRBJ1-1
CASSFDRAPEAFF
TGTGCCAGCAGCTTTGACAGGGCTCCCGAAGCTTTCTTT
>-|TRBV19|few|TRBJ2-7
CASKVAVSSYEQYF
TGTGCCAGTAAGGTGGCGGTTAGCTCCTACGAGCAGTACTTC
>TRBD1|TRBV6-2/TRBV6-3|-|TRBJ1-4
CASSYSMVTGGEELLF
TGTGCCAGCAGTTACTCGATGGTGACAGGGGGAGAAGAACTGCTTTTT
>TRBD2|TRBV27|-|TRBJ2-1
CASSRTSGTYNEQFF
TGTGCCAGCAGTCGGACTAGCGGCACTTACAATGAGCAGTTCTTC
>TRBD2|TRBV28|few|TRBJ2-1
CASTRGDLAGSYNEQFF
TGTGCCAGCACTCGAGGGGACCTAGCGGGATCGTACAATGAGCAGTTCTTC
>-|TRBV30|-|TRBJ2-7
CAWTKGYEQYF
TGTGCCTGGACCAAGGGCTACGAGCAGTACTTC
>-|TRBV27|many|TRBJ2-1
CASKNMGRTYNEQFF
TGTGCCAGCAAGAACATGGGGCGGACTTACAATGAGCAGTTCTTC
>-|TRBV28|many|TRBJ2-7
CASGISADYEQYF
TGTGCCAGCGGAATAAGTGCAGACTACGAGCAGTACTTC
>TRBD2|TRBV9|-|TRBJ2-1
CASSPRTSGTYNEQFF
TGTGCCAGCAGCCCTCGGACTAGTGGCACTTACAATGAGCAGTTCTTC
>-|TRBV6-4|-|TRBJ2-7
CASSYPGTGSYEQYF
TGTGCCAGCAGTTACCCCGGGACGGGCTCCTACGAGCAGTACTTC
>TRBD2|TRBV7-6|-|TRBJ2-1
CASSLDVGREGGNEQFF
TGTGCCAGCAGCTTAGACGTCGGGCGGGAGGGTGGTAATGAGCAGTTCTTC
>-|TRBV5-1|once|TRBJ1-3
CASSFYSGISSGNTIYF
TGCGCCAGCAGCTTCTACAGTGGGATCTCCTCTGGAAACACCATATATTTT
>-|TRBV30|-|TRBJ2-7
CAWSPLYEQYF
TGTGCCTGGAGTCCCCTCTACGAGCAGTACTTC
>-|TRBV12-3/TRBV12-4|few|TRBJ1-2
CASSELGLGSNYGYTF
TGTGCCAGCAGTGAATTGGGGCTGGGGTCTAACTATGGCTACACCTTC
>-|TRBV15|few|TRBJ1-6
CATSSPPARTSPLHF
TGTGCCACCAGCAGCCCCCCGGCTCGGACCTCACCCCTCCACTTT
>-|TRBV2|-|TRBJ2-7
CASSDSRLTYEKYF
TGTGCCAGCAGTGATTCAAGGCTAACATACGAGAAGTACTTC
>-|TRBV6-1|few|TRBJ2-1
CASSEDSLRPTGGNEQFF
TGTGCCAGCAGTGAAGACAGCCTCCGGCCAACTGGCGGGAATGAGCAGTTCTTC
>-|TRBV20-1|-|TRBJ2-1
CSAPSYNEQFF
TGCAGTGCTCCTTCCTACAATGAGCAGTTCTTC
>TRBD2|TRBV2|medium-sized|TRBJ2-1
CASRTSGRGQFF
TGTGCCTCCCGGACTAGCGGGAGGGGGCAGTTCTTC
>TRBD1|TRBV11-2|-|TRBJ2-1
CASSPRLGTEYDNEQFF
TGTGCCAGCAGCCCCCGCCTCGGGACAGAATATGACAATGAGCAGTTCTTC
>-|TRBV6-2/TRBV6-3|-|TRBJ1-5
CASSYSAGLQLHSNQPQHF
TGTGCCAGCAGTTACTCTGCGGGCCTACAGTTACATAGCAATCAGCCCCAGCATTTT
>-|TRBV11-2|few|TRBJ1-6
CASSSDSRNSPLHF
TGTGCCAGCAGTTCGGACTCCCGTAATTCACCCCTCCACTTT